This record looks at one TCR beta chain sequence and its context. Generated by immunoSEQ multiplex PCR, the TCRdb table keeps only in-frame clones and is missing some. The table shows approximately 220,000 clones, with about 87% occurring only once. This sample is part of a study of blood T cell repertoires in COVID-19. Study-wide context: Acute and convalescent COVID-19 specimens originated in the United States, Italy and Spain. T cells, B-cell-depleted T cells, or PBMCs supplied cDNA or gDNA.

Participant-reported clinical history was the basis for cohort assignment. The CDR3 totals 14 residues. V lost 5 bases, J lost 7 bases, and 15 bases lay in between. Germline lookup yields CDR1 MNHEY and CDR2 SVGAGI. This TCR was sampled from a woman in her 30s with acute COVID-19. Sequencing was carried out using PBMCs or T cells enriched from blood (not recorded which). This chain connects TRBV6-5 to TRBJ1-5; weak D call: TRBD1 (5 bases). The CDR3 here is CASSQKGYRQPQHF. CDR3 nucleotide sequence: TGTGCCAGCAGTCAAAAGGGGTATAGGCAGCCCCAGCATTTT.